This T cell receptor (beta chain) came from a study of shared clonotypes between healthy human individuals (TCRdb year 2020). Describing the broader study: The cohort comprised a couple of women and a few men aged 18 to 49 years. For each donor, CD4 naive and CD4 memory were each run on three plates, CD8 naive on two plates, and CD8 memory on one plate. To estimate repertoire size and how much clonotype sharing occurs between individuals, the study deeply sequenced the blood TCR repertoires of five healthy adults. Different laboratories and diverse techniques were used to prepare libraries and sequence TCR repertoires, to increase sequencing depth and limit assay-specific biases. Leukapheresis yielded between about 0.94 and 10 billion PBMCs per donor.

Looking up the germline V gene yields CDR1 MGHDK and CDR2 SYGVNS. The germline V end is reduced by 2 bases and the J end by 0 bases; junction bases left unmatched: 3. The CDR3 runs 16 amino acids, cysteine and phenylalanine included. Solely the CDR3 DNA is kept, with 48 bases framed from the first base. Concerning this clone: Its antigen remains unidentified. No clone much larger than this one lies a single base away; base qualities are absent.

The investigation overall reported the following: Only blood was sampled, and tissue TCR repertoires likely differ from those in blood. Estimated clonotype richness was generally larger for naive than for memory subsets. Pairwise subsampling indicated that sequencing depth was expected to affect the degree of clonotype sharing among donors. Because the study included a small number of donors, the genetic and exposure-history diversity represented was limited. Incomplete sequencing was indicated by rarefaction of sorted-subset datasets, despite the large sequencing depth. Higher generation probabilities were observed for clonotypes shared by all four sorted-subset donors than for non-shared clonotypes. When a few donors were compared, the shared fraction of clonotypes was around 5% for naive CD4, 3.5% to 4% for naive CD8, 2% to 2.5% for memory CD4, and 0.35% to 0.5% for memory CD8.

Using the deep immunoSEQ assay, TCR CDR3 regions were amplified from genomic DNA by multiplex PCR. Genomic DNA extracted from each cell subset was distributed evenly over all wells of several immunoSEQ 96-well plates, and each plate served as one replicate. Each replicate PCR for sorted subsets received 200 ng genomic DNA, equal to roughly 33,000 T cell genomes. The purified libraries were quantified using a Qubit 3.0 fluorometer, sized with a Bioanalyzer 2100, and then quantified again using the KAPA Library Quantification kit. A separate single-read 150-cycle Illumina NextSeq 550 flow cell was used to sequence each immunoSEQ 96-well plate. In the source study's methods: Because the immunoSEQ output held only junctional sequences and lacked quality scores, the filtering could not match the filtering applied to full-length reads. To assign V/J genes and CDR3, sequences were annotated using PyIR, a Python wrapper for IgBLAST v1.9, with IMGT germline references. Any read was removed if the V/J assignment was weak (E-value above 1e-6), the CDR3 was missing, or the read contained stop codons, out-of-frame junctions, or ambiguous translated residues. A V3J clonotype was defined by an identical inferred V gene, J gene, and CDR3 amino acid sequence. The percentage overlap between two repertoires was calculated by dividing the number of shared unique clonotypes by the size of the smaller repertoire. RTK rarefaction, the Chao1 estimator, and Recon v2.1 estimates of unobserved clonotypes were used to assess repertoire richness. OLGA was used to compute generation probabilities for all TCRbeta clonotypes that the gDNA method yielded from four donors. Sourced from immuneACCESS, this table was stored by TCRdb with only in-frame sequences that have V and J called. A share of the clones is absent; for the studies checked, an unresolved V gene accounts for under half, and the remainder has no known explanation. V and J calls and clone size are those listed in that table; D and trimming were worked out from the DNA. This sample lists 950,000 to 1,300,000 clones; about 76% were detected once. The ten largest make up approximately 1.5% of the sample.

Healthy HIV-negative adults with no recently reported acute infections or vaccinations were included as donors. Every donor was a Caucasian adult living in Nashville, Tennessee, USA. Magnetic negative selection was used to enrich CD4+ T cells, after which naive cells were positively selected on CD45RA and the negative fraction became the memory subset. Blood was collected by leukapheresis, and PBMCs were isolated by Ficoll-Histopaque density gradient centrifugation and then cryopreserved in liquid nitrogen vapor phase. Purity and quantity of every magnetically sorted T cell population were checked by analytical flow cytometry. Genomic DNA was isolated from every sorted fraction and measured by UV absorbance on a Nanodrop 2000c.

The sequence joins TRBV25-1 to TRBJ1-5; TRBD1 lines up with 8 middle nucleotides. The source is a man in his late teens or twenties in good health. Sequencing was done on a sample of memory CD4+ T cells sorted from blood. The sample's cell subset or site label is to be understood as: CD45RA-negative fraction. The bases read TGTGCCAGCAGTGAAGACGGGACAGGTAGCAATCAGCCCCAGCATTTT. This yields the protein CASSEDGTGSNQPQHF.